The 13 T cell receptor beta chains below come from one sample, sequenced in a study of blood T cell repertoires in COVID-19. The table came from immunoSEQ multiplex PCR; TCRdb's copy has only in-frame clones and leaves some out. Here the sample spans under 200,000 clones, around four fifths being singletons. The sequencing input was peripheral blood. All receptors derive from a man between 65 and 85 years old with acute or convalescent COVID-19.

The chain combines TRBV9 with TRBJ2-7, with 7 bases matching TRBD2. This CDR3 contains 15 residues. The V segment lost 0 bases and the J segment 4 bases; nucleotides outside the gene matches: 7. Germline V gives CDR1 SGDLS, CDR2 YYNGEE. For the CDR3, the DNA is TGTGCCAGCAGCGTAGGGAGCGGGGACCTGTACGAGCAGTACTTC. Its translation: CASSVGSGDLYEQYF.

The V gene is TRBV10-3, the J gene TRBJ1-1; D is ambiguous. Germline CDR1 reads ENHRY; CDR2 reads SYGVKD. Between the trimmed V and J ends, which lost 3 bases and 0 bases, there was a span of 8 bases. The CDR3 consists of 14 residues. In DNA form, the CDR3 reads TGTGCCATCAGTGACCAGAACATGAACACTGAAGCTTTCTTT. Translation: CAISDQNMNTEAFF.

This clone has a count of ten or more. This rearrangement joins TRBV7-2 to TRBJ1-5; weak D call: TRBD1 (5 bases). Per the germline V gene, CDR1 is SGHTA and CDR2 is FQGNSA. The CDR3 runs to 13 residues. Deletions cut 4 bases from V and 4 bases from J, with 8 bases between. This CDR3 is CASSSNRNQPQHF. The CDR3 DNA reads as TGTGCCAGCAGCTCCAACAGGAATCAGCCCCAGCATTTT.

V and J are TRBV15 and TRBJ2-1; 10 bases agree with TRBD2. Germline V gene lookup returns CDR1 LNHNV and CDR2 YYDKDF (reference sequence). The CDR3 totals 16 residues. The V gene end was trimmed by 4 bases and the J gene end by 10 bases; junction bases not matched to a gene: 13. The CDR3, as DNA: TGTGCCACCAGCACCCGCCAAGCGGGAGGGCAGGGGGAGCAGTTCTTC. This translates into CATSTRQAGGQGEQFF.

The chain links TRBV10-3 to TRBJ1-5; D gene ambiguous. This CDR3 has 12 residues. Germline CDR1 is ENHRY and CDR2 is SYGVKD. The V and J ends lost 0 bases and 7 bases respectively, with 4 bases between them. The CDR3 DNA sequence: TGTGCCATCAGTGAGTCCGGGCAGCCCCAGCATTTT. Its protein is CAISESGQPQHF.

The V and J genes are TRBV19 and TRBJ2-7; the match to TRBD1 covers 10 bases. V dropped 2 bases and J dropped 6; count of bases not matched to a gene: 7. This CDR3 is built from 15 residues. Germline CDR1 is LNHDA and CDR2 is SQIVND (reference sequence). The CDR3 sequence: CASSIIWTGGREQYF. The DNA of the CDR3 is TGTGCCAGTAGTATAATTTGGACAGGGGGACGCGAGCAGTACTTC.

This clone was counted a few times. The genes are TRBV20-1 and TRBJ2-5, with a weak D call TRBD1 (5 bases). The CDR3 length is 10 residues. Per germline, CDR1 DFQATT and CDR2 SNEGSKA (reference sequence). Trimming left V 5 bases short and J 7 bases short, with 8 bases between. CDR3 DNA sequence: TGCAGTGCTGACCAGGGGACCCAGTACTTC. Translating it yields CSADQGTQYF.

This clone showed up just once. The V gene is TRBV5-6, the J gene TRBJ1-1; weak D call: TRBD1 (5 bases). V dropped 4 bases and J dropped 4 bases, with 17 bases sitting between them. The CDR3 has 15 amino acids. The germline gives CDR1 SGHDT, CDR2 YYEEEE. CDR3 in DNA: TGTGCCAGCAGCGCCGGGGGGGGACGGGGCACTGAAGCTTTCTTT. The encoded protein is CASSAGGGRGTEAFF. Supplemented by reference TRBV5-6 and TRBJ1-1, the full variable domain reads DAGVTQSPTHLIKTRGQQVTLRCSPKSGHDTVSWYQQALGQGPQFIFQYYEEEERQRGNFPDRFSGHQFPNYSSELNVNALLLGDSALYLCASSAGGGRGTEAFFGQGTRLTVV.

The chain links TRBV4-1 to TRBJ1-1; 9 positions match TRBD1. CDR1 and CDR2 (germline): MGHRA, YSYEKL. CDR3 size: 16 residues. V shed 2 bases, J shed 5 bases, and the junction held 9 bases outside the gene matches. The CDR3 coding sequence is TGCGCCAGCAGCCAAACTCCGGGACAGGGAGTTACTGAAGCTTTCTTT. Amino acid sequence: CASSQTPGQGVTEAFF.

The V gene is TRBV5-1, the J gene TRBJ2-6; TRBD1 agrees at 8 bases. V was clipped by 4 bases and J by 1 base; unmatched bases: 10. Germline V gene sequence: CDR1 SGHRS, CDR2 YFSETQ. This CDR3 is 18 amino acids long. CDR3 nucleotides: TGCGCCAGCAGCCGCCAGACAGGGGTGGGGTCTGGGGCCAACGTCCTGACTTTC. Encoded protein: CASSRQTGVGSGANVLTF.

This chain links TRBV18 with TRBJ1-5, with a weak D call TRBD1 (5 bases). Germline-derived CDR1 and CDR2 are KGHSH and LQKENI. This CDR3 is built from 13 residues. The V end was cut by 6 bases, the J end by 7 bases, with 13 bases between. This chain's CDR3 is CASSTLQDQPQHF. The CDR3 coding sequence is TGTGCCAGCTCTACATTACAGGACCAGCCCCAGCATTTT.

This sequence joins TRBV5-1 and TRBJ1-2; TRBD1 agrees at 7 bases. V lost 4 bases and J lost 0; bases outside the gene matches: 3. The CDR3 contains 14 residues. Looked up from germline, CDR1 is SGHRS and CDR2 is YFSETQ. The CDR3 region has the DNA TGCGCCAGCAGCAGACAGGGAGCTAACTATGGCTACACCTTC. Translating it yields CASSRQGANYGYTF.

V is TRBV27 and J is TRBJ2-5; D might be TRBD1 (5 bases). The V gene's germline CDR1 is MNHEY and CDR2 SMNVEV (reference sequence). V lost 8 bases and J 4 bases, leaving 14 bases between the germline ends. The CDR3 is 13 residues long. This chain's CDR3 is CASGRQGGETQYF. The DNA of the CDR3 is TGTGCCAGCGGGCGGCAGGGTGGAGAGACCCAGTACTTC.